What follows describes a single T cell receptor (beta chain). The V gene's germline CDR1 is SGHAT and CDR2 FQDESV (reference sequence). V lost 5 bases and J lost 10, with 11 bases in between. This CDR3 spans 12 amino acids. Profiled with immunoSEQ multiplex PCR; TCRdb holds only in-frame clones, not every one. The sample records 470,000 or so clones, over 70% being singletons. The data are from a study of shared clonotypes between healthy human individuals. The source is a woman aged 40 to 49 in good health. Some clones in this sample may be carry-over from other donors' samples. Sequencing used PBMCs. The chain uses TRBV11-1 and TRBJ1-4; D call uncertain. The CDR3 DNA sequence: TGTGCCAGCAGCGCCGGAGGTGGAAAACTGTTTTTT. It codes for CASSAGGGKLFF.